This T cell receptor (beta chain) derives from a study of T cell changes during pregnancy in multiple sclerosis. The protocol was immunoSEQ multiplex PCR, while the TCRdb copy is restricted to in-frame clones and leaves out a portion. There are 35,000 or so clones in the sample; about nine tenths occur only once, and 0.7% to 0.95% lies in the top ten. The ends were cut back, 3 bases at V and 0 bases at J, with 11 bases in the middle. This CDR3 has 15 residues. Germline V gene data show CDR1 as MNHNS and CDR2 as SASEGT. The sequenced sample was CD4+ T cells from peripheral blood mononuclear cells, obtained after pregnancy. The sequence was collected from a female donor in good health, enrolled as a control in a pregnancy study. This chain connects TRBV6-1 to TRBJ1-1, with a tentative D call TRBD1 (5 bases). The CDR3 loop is CASSDSGLMNTEAFF. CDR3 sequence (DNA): TGTGCCAGCAGTGATTCAGGGCTGATGAACACTGAAGCTTTCTTT.